The 14 T cell receptor beta chains below come from one sample, sequenced in a study of blood T cell repertoires in COVID-19. TCRdb's table, derived via immunoSEQ multiplex PCR, lists solely in-frame clones and lacks some. Of roughly 280,000 clones in the sample, 89% were seen once. Sequences were obtained from peripheral blood. The receptors here all came from a man aged 50-60 years with acute or convalescent COVID-19.

This chain uses TRBV2 with TRBJ2-1, with TRBD2 identical over 8 bases. Looked up from germline, CDR1 is SNHLY and CDR2 is FYNNEI. CDR3 size: 15 residues. Trimming removed 4 bases from V and 2 bases from J; junction bases left unmatched: 4. The CDR3 DNA reads as TGTGCCAGCAGTGTGCGAGCGGGGGCCTACAATGAGCAGTTCTTC. Amino acid sequence: CASSVRAGAYNEQFF.

The chain carries TRBV18 and TRBJ1-1, with 7 bases that match TRBD1. The CDR3 spans 15 residues. Trimming removed 0 bases from V and 5 bases from J; junction bases left unmatched: 6. CDR1 and CDR2 from the germline V gene are KGHSH and LQKENI. The CDR3 spells CASSPPGRGRTEAFF. The CDR3 DNA reads TGTGCCAGCTCACCACCGGGAAGGGGGCGTACTGAAGCTTTCTTT.

The chain employs TRBV7-9 and TRBJ1-1; D not certain. Trimming removed 3 bases from V and 3 bases from J, with 11 bases in between. This CDR3 region has 14 residues. CDR1 and CDR2 (germline): SEHNR, FQNEAQ (reference sequence). The CDR3 nucleotides are TGTGCCAGCAGCTTGGGCCCACCCTACACTGAAGCTTTCTTT. This codes for CASSLGPPYTEAFF.

The chain couples TRBV24-1 to TRBJ2-1; TRBD1 agrees at 10 bases. After removal of 10 bases from V and 8 bases from J, the junction contained 10 bases not matched to a gene. The CDR3 spans 14 residues. Germline lookup yields CDR1 KGHDR and CDR2 SFDVKD. CDR3 protein: CATSLGQGYDEQFF. CDR3 nucleotides: TGTGCCACTTCCCTGGGACAGGGGTACGATGAGCAGTTCTTC.

The chain is built from TRBV30 and TRBJ1-6; D might be TRBD1 (5 bases). V was trimmed by 4 bases and J by 5 bases, leaving 15 bases between them. Germline lookup yields CDR1 GTSNPN and CDR2 SVGIG (reference sequence). The CDR3 is 15 amino acids. CDR3 DNA: TGTGCCTGGAAAGAAGGGGAAATCAATAATTCACCCCTCCACTTT. This gives the protein CAWKEGEINNSPLHF.

The chain combines TRBV30 with TRBJ1-5; D may be TRBD1 (5 bases). Trimming removed 5 bases from V and 0 bases from J, with 8 bases in between. CDR3 length: 13 amino acids. CDR1 and CDR2 (germline): GTSNPN, SVGIG (reference sequence). The CDR3 sequence: CAWGTFSNQPQHF. CDR3 sequence (DNA): TGTGCCTGGGGGACTTTTAGCAATCAGCCCCAGCATTTT.

J is TRBJ2-5 and V is TRBV3-1 (or the pseudogene TRBV3-2); TRBD2 aligns across 12 bases. This CDR3 spans 14 amino acids. Germline trimming cut 6 bases from V and 1 base from J; bases unmatched to any gene: 0. Germline assignment: CDR1 LGHDT and CDR2 YNNKEL (reference sequence). The CDR3 loop reads CASRTSGGQETQYF. CDR3 nucleotide sequence: TGTGCCAGCAGGACTAGCGGGGGCCAAGAGACCCAGTACTTC.

The V and J genes are TRBV3-1 (or the pseudogene TRBV3-2) and TRBJ2-1, with 9 bases fitting TRBD2. This CDR3 is 14 amino acids long. From germline, CDR1 is LGHDT and CDR2 YNNKEL (reference sequence). J gave up 10 bases and V 2 bases, and 6 bases lay outside the gene matches. The CDR3 region is CASSQYERGAEQFF. As DNA, the CDR3 is TGTGCCAGCAGCCAATACGAGCGGGGGGCGGAGCAGTTCTTC.

V is TRBV30 and J is TRBJ2-7, with D possibly matching TRBD1 (6 bases). V lost 8 bases, J lost 1 base, and 15 bases lay in between. This CDR3 comprises 13 residues. CDR1 is GTSNPN, CDR2 SVGIG, per germline (reference sequence). This CDR3 is CAQQPGVSYEQYF. The CDR3 nucleotides are TGTGCCCAACAACCAGGGGTATCCTACGAGCAGTACTTC.

The chain links TRBV12-3 or TRBV12-4 to TRBJ1-2; D remains unclear. V shed 6 bases and J shed 14 bases, with 16 bases lying between them. The CDR3 spans 11 residues. The CDR3 sequence is CASSPAQVETF. The CDR3 nucleotides are TGTGCCAGCAGCCCCGCCCAAGTGGAGACCTTC.

This sequence joins TRBV7-2 and TRBJ1-2; D is uncertain. V lost 0 bases and J lost 1, with 6 bases in between. The CDR3 runs 14 residues. Germline lookup yields CDR1 SGHTA and CDR2 FQGNSA. The CDR3 spells CASSLAPGNYGYTF. Here the CDR3 DNA reads TGTGCCAGCAGCTTAGCGCCCGGTAACTATGGCTACACCTTC. The variable domain in full, completed from reference TRBV7-2 and TRBJ1-2, reads GAGVSQSPSNKVTEKGKDVELRCDPISGHTALYWYRQSLGQGLEFLIYFQGNSAPDKSGLPSDRFSAERTGGSVSTLTIQRTQQEDSAVYLCASSLAPGNYGYTFGSGTRLTVV.

This chain's CDR3 is CASSQEDWTGPNYGYTF. CDR3 DNA: TGTGCCAGTAGTCAAGAGGACTGGACAGGACCTAACTATGGCTACACCTTC. The V gene is TRBV19, the J gene TRBJ1-2; TRBD1 aligns across 7 bases. The V gene end was trimmed by 5 bases and the J gene end by 0 bases; junction bases not matched to a gene: 12. The CDR3 runs to 17 residues. Per the germline V gene, CDR1 is LNHDA and CDR2 is SQIVND (reference sequence).

CDR3 DNA sequence: TGTGCCAGCAGCCAAGCGGCAGGGGGCAATACCTTC. It translates to CASSQAAGGNTF. The chain uses TRBV3-1 (or the pseudogene TRBV3-2) and TRBJ1-2; TRBD1 aligns across 8 bases. CDR1 LGHDT and CDR2 YNNKEL come from the germline V gene (reference sequence). CDR3 size: 12 residues. V lost 1 base, J lost 14 bases, and 6 bases stayed unmatched.

The chain carries TRBV7-9 and TRBJ2-7, with D maybe TRBD1 (5 bases). The CDR3 extends over 16 amino acids. V was shortened by 3 bases and J by 3 bases, with 18 bases between the two germline ends. Germline V CDR1 and CDR2: SEHNR, FQNEAQ (reference sequence). DNA of the CDR3: TGTGCCAGCAGCTTTGCTATGGGTACAGGTGGCTACGAGCAGTACTTC. Amino acid sequence: CASSFAMGTGGYEQYF.